The rows below give T cell receptor beta chains drawn from one sample of a study of vaccination effects on CD4 cells after COVID-19. Repertoires were generated with immunoSEQ multiplex PCR, while TCRdb's copy carries only in-frame clones and drops some. The sample lists some 30,000 clones; roughly 80% were seen once. Antigens for these TCRs are unknown. The specimen was CD4+ T cells from PBMCs cultured with HCoV-229E spike peptides, collected after COVID-19 vaccination. The receptors originated from a human donor who received a COVID-19 vaccine. The CDR3 runs from the conserved cysteine through the conserved F or W. The D gene is left open where the match is weak. Some rows mark clone size as missing; the rest say once, few, many or name a class of expanded clone.

J gene: TRBJ2-1
V gene: TRBV6-1
clone size: -
D gene: TRBD2
CDR3 DNA: TGTGCCAGCAGTGCCCAGGGACTAGCGGGACCGAATGAGCAGTTCTTC
CDR3 protein: CASSAQGLAGPNEQFF

J gene: TRBJ2-5
V gene: TRBV7-9
clone size: -
D gene: -
CDR3 DNA: TGTGCCAGCAGGTTAGAGGAGACCCAGTACTTC
CDR3 protein: CASRLEETQYF

J gene: TRBJ2-1
V gene: TRBV15
clone size: -
D gene: -
CDR3 DNA: TGTGCCACCAGCAGAGACCCCCCTCAACAGCTTCTAGTTAGTAGCTCCTACAATGAGCAGTTCTTC
CDR3 protein: CATSRDPPQQLLVSSSYNEQFF

J gene: TRBJ2-2
V gene: TRBV12-3/TRBV12-4
clone size: -
D gene: TRBD1
CDR3 DNA: TGTGCCACCCGACAGGGGGCTATCGGGGAGCTGTTTTTT
CDR3 protein: CATRQGAIGELFF

J gene: TRBJ1-2
V gene: TRBV10-3
clone size: few
D gene: -
CDR3 DNA: TGTGCCATCAGTGTTCGGGGGGATCTAAACTATGGCTACACCTTC
CDR3 protein: CAISVRGDLNYGYTF

J gene: TRBJ2-3
V gene: TRBV7-6
clone size: -
D gene: -
CDR3 DNA: TGTGCCAGCAGCTTCTACGGGAGCACAGATACGCAGTATTTT
CDR3 protein: CASSFYGSTDTQYF

J gene: TRBJ2-7
V gene: TRBV19
clone size: once
D gene: -
CDR3 DNA: TGTGCCAGTAGTATGTTAAGGGGTTACGAGCAGTACTTC
CDR3 protein: CASSMLRGYEQYF

J gene: TRBJ2-7
V gene: TRBV20-1
clone size: few
D gene: -
CDR3 DNA: TGCAGTGCTATTGCCGGTTACGAGCAGTACTTC
CDR3 protein: CSAIAGYEQYF

J gene: TRBJ1-2
V gene: TRBV2
clone size: -
D gene: -
CDR3 DNA: TGTGCCAGCAGTGATCGTGGGACACCCTATGGCTACACCTTC
CDR3 protein: CASSDRGTPYGYTF

J gene: TRBJ1-4
V gene: TRBV18
clone size: few
D gene: -
CDR3 DNA: TGTGCCAGCTCACTATCGGGCCCTGGAGCCCAAAATGAAAAACTGTTTTTT
CDR3 protein: CASSLSGPGAQNEKLFF

J gene: TRBJ1-4
V gene: TRBV7-9
clone size: few
D gene: TRBD1
CDR3 DNA: TGTGCCAGCAGCCTCGGGACAGCCGACGAAAAACTGTTTTTT
CDR3 protein: CASSLGTADEKLFF

J gene: TRBJ1-3
V gene: TRBV3-1/TRBV3-2
clone size: -
D gene: -
CDR3 DNA: TGTGCCAGCAGCCAACAGAGCTCTGGAAACACCATATATTTT
CDR3 protein: CASSQQSSGNTIYF

J gene: TRBJ1-4
V gene: TRBV2
clone size: -
D gene: TRBD1
CDR3 DNA: TGTGCCAGCAGAACTTGGGACAGGGGTGAAAAACTGTTTTTT
CDR3 protein: CASRTWDRGEKLFF

J gene: TRBJ1-3
V gene: TRBV5-1
clone size: -
D gene: TRBD1
CDR3 DNA: TGCGCCAGCAGCACAAGACAGGGGACCTCTGGAAACACCATATATTTT
CDR3 protein: CASSTRQGTSGNTIYF

J gene: TRBJ1-1
V gene: TRBV19
clone size: -
D gene: TRBD1
CDR3 DNA: TGTGCCAGTAGGGAGACAGGGAGGACTGAAGCTTTCTTT
CDR3 protein: CASRETGRTEAFF

J gene: TRBJ2-5
V gene: TRBV15
clone size: -
D gene: -
CDR3 DNA: TGTGCCACCAGCAGAGATATTGAGACCCAGTACTTC
CDR3 protein: CATSRDIETQYF

J gene: TRBJ2-3
V gene: TRBV11-3
clone size: -
D gene: -
CDR3 DNA: TGTGCCAGCAGCTTAGATTCCGGCACAGATACGCAGTATTTT
CDR3 protein: CASSLDSGTDTQYF

J gene: TRBJ1-4
V gene: TRBV6-6
clone size: -
D gene: -
CDR3 DNA: TGTGCCAGCACCCTATGGGGGGCGGGAGGTGAAAAACTGTTTTTT
CDR3 protein: CASTLWGAGGEKLFF

J gene: TRBJ2-7
V gene: TRBV6-6
clone size: -
D gene: -
CDR3 DNA: TGTGCCAGCAGTAACGGGCGGAGTTCGGGAAAGGGGGACTTC
CDR3 protein: CASSNGRSSGKGDF

J gene: TRBJ2-7
V gene: TRBV27
clone size: -
D gene: TRBD2
CDR3 DNA: TGTGCCAGCAACCTACTAGCGGGAGTCGGTGAGCAGTACTTC
CDR3 protein: CASNLLAGVGEQYF

J gene: TRBJ1-1
V gene: TRBV18
clone size: -
D gene: -
CDR3 DNA: TGTGCCAGCTCATTGGGACACCAGAACACTGAAGCTTTCTTT
CDR3 protein: CASSLGHQNTEAFF

J gene: TRBJ1-3
V gene: TRBV5-8
clone size: -
D gene: -
CDR3 DNA: TGTGCCAGCAGCTTGCGGGGAAGTTATGGAAACACCATATATTTT
CDR3 protein: CASSLRGSYGNTIYF

J gene: TRBJ2-7
V gene: TRBV13
clone size: few
D gene: TRBD2
CDR3 DNA: TGTGCCAGCAGCCTAGAGGGGACTAGCTTTGGAGGCTCCTACGAGCAGTACTTC
CDR3 protein: CASSLEGTSFGGSYEQYF

J gene: TRBJ2-7
V gene: TRBV5-1
clone size: -
D gene: -
CDR3 DNA: TGCGCCAGCAGCTTGGGGGGGGTGAACCCCTACGAGCAGTACTTC
CDR3 protein: CASSLGGVNPYEQYF

J gene: TRBJ2-7
V gene: TRBV21-1
clone size: -
D gene: -
CDR3 DNA: TGTGCCAGCAGCAAAGACGGGACGGGTTCATTCGAGCAGTACTTC
CDR3 protein: CASSKDGTGSFEQYF

J gene: TRBJ1-2
V gene: TRBV7-9
clone size: -
D gene: TRBD1
CDR3 DNA: TGTGCCAGCCAGAGACAGGGGGCTAACTATGGCTACACCTTC
CDR3 protein: CASQRQGANYGYTF

J gene: TRBJ1-3
V gene: TRBV19
clone size: medium-sized
D gene: -
CDR3 DNA: TGTGCCAGTAGCGTGGTCTCTGGAAACACCATATATTTT
CDR3 protein: CASSVVSGNTIYF

J gene: TRBJ2-1
V gene: TRBV25-1
clone size: -
D gene: TRBD2
CDR3 DNA: TGTGCCAGCATTCGACCGGGACTAGCGGAATACAATGAGCAGTTCTTC
CDR3 protein: CASIRPGLAEYNEQFF